The 13 T cell receptor beta chains below come from one sample, sequenced in a study of tumor-infiltrating lymphocytes in primary liver carcinoma (dated by TCRdb to about 2017). For sequencing, an Illumina HiSeq 2500 was employed. Using a constant-region primer and ProtoScript II reverse transcriptase, TCRbeta-specific cDNA was reverse-transcribed from 450 to 650 ng total RNA. Construction of the TCRbeta libraries relied on three nested rounds of multiplex PCR, following a slightly modified ARM-PCR procedure. Each of the first two PCR rounds ran for approximately 11 cycles and used multiplex TRBV1-TRBV30 forward primers together with a Cbeta reverse primer. TCRdb trimmed public reads at Q25 via fastp, called clones via MiXCR and kept in-frame beta chains. Every distinct CDR3 protein forms one entry, paired with its most common genes and DNA. This sample has under 50,000 distinct CDR3 sequences in its table, and just over 70% of those were observed once. The leading ten clones occupy 25% to 30% of the sample.

Total RNA and DNA were co-extracted without cell sorting from 20-30 mg of bulk tissue using the AllPrep DNA/RNA mini kit. Sample: liver tumor tissue from sampling region 5. Taken with the paper, the label for cell subset or site translates to: tumor region T5, tumor centre. All receptors come from a man between 35 and 55 years old with primary liver carcinoma and hepatitis B virus infection.

This clonotype was recorded at least ten times. The J gene is TRBJ2-5, the V gene TRBV14, with D perhaps assigned TRBD1 or TRBD2 (6 bases each). Germline CDR1 and CDR2: SGHDN and FVKESK. This CDR3 contains 14 residues. Trimming took off 4 bases at V and 1 base at J, with 10 bases between the two ends. CDR3 sequence reads: CASSRGTLQETQYF. The DNA for the CDR3 is TGTGCCAGCAGCCGCGGGACACTCCAAGAGACCCAGTACTTC.

Comment on this clonotype: This likely comes from a read error, as the CDR3 has no conserved phenylalanine or tryptophan at its end. This chain uses TRBV11-2 with TRBJ2-2; no clear D gene. V gave up 1 base and J gave up 4 bases, with 10 bases separating them. CDR3 length: 15 residues. The germline V gene has CDR1 SGHAT and CDR2 FQNNGV. The chain's CDR3 is CASSLVGRSTGELFL. As DNA, the CDR3 is TGTGCCAGCAGCTTAGTTGGACGGAGCACCGGGGAGCTGTTTCTC.

About this clonotype: A single base separates this from a much larger clone, so it may be a read error. This chain uses TRBV6-1 with TRBJ2-7, with TRBD2 identical over 9 bases. Germline lookup yields CDR1 MNHNS and CDR2 SASEGT. This CDR3 comprises 16 residues. The CDR3 protein is CISSPRLADSSYEQYF. DNA for the CDR3: TGTATCAGCAGTCCGCGACTAGCGGATTCCTCCTACGAGCAGTACTTC.

Worth noting for this clonotype: A much more abundant neighbour one base away suggests this may be a read error. V is TRBV7-9 and J is TRBJ2-6; no firm D call. The CDR3 has 17 amino acids. CDR1 and CDR2 from the germline V gene are SEHNR and FQNEAQ (reference sequence). V lost 1 base to trimming and J lost 0 bases, with 10 bases between them. CDR3 sequence reads: CASSLDSSNSGANVLTF. The CDR3, as DNA: TGTGCCAGCAGCTTAGACAGTTCTAACTCTGGGGCCAACGTCCTGACTTTC.

For this clonotype: A much bigger clone sits one base away, suggesting this may be a read error. In this CDR3 the conserved last residue, phenylalanine or tryptophan, is missing, so a read error is likely. The chain couples TRBV30 to TRBJ2-1; D not certain. Between the trimmed V and J ends, which lost 0 bases and 3 bases, there was a span of 6 bases. Germline CDR1 GTSNPN, CDR2 SVGIG (reference sequence). This CDR3 has 13 amino acids. The CDR3 nucleotides read TGTGCCTGGAGTGTACGAGGCTACAATGAGCAGTTCCTC. Protein product: CAWSVRGYNEQFL.

In regard to this clonotype: The junction departs from germline at one end; a sequencing error may be responsible. This sequence joins TRBV4-1 and TRBJ1-1; 7 nucleotides agree with TRBD1. This CDR3 comprises 15 residues. Germline lookup yields CDR1 MGHRA and CDR2 YSYEKL. In DNA, the CDR3 is TGCGCTAGCAGCCAAGCGACAGGGATGAACACTGAAGCTTTCTTT. Translated: CASSQATGMNTEAFF.

The chain links TRBV5-1 to TRBJ2-7; possibly TRBD1 or TRBD2 for D (5 bases each). V was clipped by 0 bases and J by 5 bases, with 9 bases between them. This CDR3 comprises 13 residues. Germline assignment: CDR1 SGHRS and CDR2 YFSETQ. In DNA form, the CDR3 reads TGCGCCAGCAGCTTGGAGAGGGGCAACGAGCAGTACTTC. Translating gives CASSLERGNEQYF.

The CDR3 here is CSAGDREDLDYGYTF. The DNA for the CDR3 is TGCAGCGCCGGGGACAGGGAAGACCTTGACTATGGCTACACCTTC. V is TRBV29-1 and J is TRBJ1-2; 9 bases map to TRBD1. The V and J ends lost 7 bases and 3 bases, in that order; junction bases with no gene match: 12. The CDR3 runs to 15 residues. Germline CDR1 SQVTM, CDR2 ANQGSEA.

For this clonotype: The germline gene is not matched at one end of the junction; a read error may be the cause. The V and J genes are TRBV6-1 and TRBJ2-7; D is uncertain. This CDR3 contains 13 residues. CDR1 and CDR2 (germline): MNHNS, SASEGT. Here the CDR3 reads CASSDWVFYEQYF. DNA for the CDR3: TGTGCAAGCAGTGATTGGGTTTTCTACGAGCAGTACTTT.

This clonotype is medium-sized. V and J are TRBV7-8 and TRBJ2-3; 10 nucleotides match TRBD2. V shed 0 bases, J shed 6 bases, and the junction held 9 bases outside the gene matches. The CDR3 length is 17 residues. Per germline, CDR1 SGHVS and CDR2 FQNEAQ. The CDR3: CASSLAQAGGPHDTQYF. Written as DNA, the CDR3 is TGTGCCAGCAGCTTAGCCCAAGCGGGAGGGCCACATGATACGCAGTATTTT.

In the case of this clonotype: In this CDR3 the conserved last residue, phenylalanine or tryptophan, is missing, so a read error is likely. This chain uses TRBV4-1 with TRBJ1-5; TRBD2 is a possible D gene (6 bases). The end of the DNA is better explained by TRBJ2-3, so the J call may be wrong. Germline V gene data show CDR1 as MGHRA and CDR2 as YSYEKL. This CDR3 is built from 15 residues. DNA for the CDR3: TGCGCCAGCAGCCAAGGTGGAGGGGCCAATCAGCCCCAGTATTCT. Encoded protein: CASSQGGGANQPQYS.

There are many counts of this clonotype. The chain couples TRBV5-4 to TRBJ2-1; the D is unclear. Trimming left V 4 bases short and J 1 base short, with 15 bases between. The germline gives CDR1 SGHNT, CDR2 YYREEE (reference sequence). The CDR3 runs to 16 residues. For the CDR3, the DNA is TGTGCCAGCAGCCCCGGTTCGGGCAGATCCTACAATGAGCAGTTCTTC. The encoded protein is CASSPGSGRSYNEQFF.

Points on this clonotype: Its ends do not fully match the called genes, so a read error is possible. This chain joins TRBV11-1 and TRBJ2-3, with D tentatively TRBD2 (6 bases). CDR1 SGHAT and CDR2 FQDESV come from the germline V gene (reference sequence). This CDR3 has 16 residues. This chain's CDR3 is CASSLGSSTRTDAQYF. In DNA form, the CDR3 reads TGTGCCAGCAGCCTCGGGAGTAGCACACGAACAGATGCGCAGTATTTT.